The rows below give T cell receptor beta chains drawn from one sample of a study of long-term antiretroviral therapy in people with HIV. TCRdb's copy holds only in-frame clones and misses some; the assay was immunoSEQ multiplex PCR. The sample has about 23,000 clones, 85% seen once. This specimen was unsorted PBMCs, taken 1.6 years after starting antiretroviral therapy. These receptors originate from a man aged 35 to 55 with HIV. Both conserved end residues are part of each CDR3. The D gene is left open where the match is weak. Clone size is given for some rows only: seen once, a few or many times, or a class if the clone is expanded.

CDR3nt,CDR3aa,j_gene,d_gene,v_gene,abundance
TGTGCCAGCCTCCGGAGGGTAGCCTACGAGCAGTACTTC,CASLRRVAYEQYF,TRBJ2-7,.,TRBV2,.
TGTGCCAGCAGTGAAGGGACAGGGGGATACAATGAGCAGTTCTTC,CASSEGTGGYNEQFF,TRBJ2-1,TRBD1,TRBV25-1,.
TGTGCCAGCAGTGGGGGCGGGCGAAGCTCCTACAATGAGCAGTTCTTC,CASSGGGRSSYNEQFF,TRBJ2-1,.,TRBV2,.
TGTGCCAGCAGCTTGGTCGGCAGGGTTGGCACTGAAGCTTTCTTT,CASSLVGRVGTEAFF,TRBJ1-1,.,TRBV5-6,.
TGTGCCAGCAGCTTACAGGGGAACACTGAAGCTTTCTTT,CASSLQGNTEAFF,TRBJ1-1,.,TRBV5-4,once
TGTGCCAGCAGCTTAGGATGGGGACCGAATTCACCCCTCCACTTT,CASSLGWGPNSPLHF,TRBJ1-6,.,TRBV7-3,few
TGTGCCAGCAGAGAGGGCCCTGGGCCCGAGCAGTACTTC,CASREGPGPEQYF,TRBJ2-7,.,TRBV6-5,.
TGTGCCAGCAGTGCCGGGACAGGGGGCCTATACGAGCAGTACTTC,CASSAGTGGLYEQYF,TRBJ2-7,TRBD1,TRBV25-1,once
TGTGCCTGGAGTGTCAAGCGGGGGGCCTACGAGCAGTACTTC,CAWSVKRGAYEQYF,TRBJ2-7,TRBD2,TRBV30,.
TGTGCCAGCAGTTTAGGTTCAGGCCTGAACACTGAAGCTTTCTTT,CASSLGSGLNTEAFF,TRBJ1-1,.,TRBV27,.
TGTGCCAGCAGCTCCAGGGGCTACTCCTACGAGCAGTACTTC,CASSSRGYSYEQYF,TRBJ2-7,.,TRBV11-1,.
TGTGCCAGCAGCACCGGGGGGCCGATCACCTTC,CASSTGGPITF,TRBJ1-2,.,TRBV5-6,.
TGCGCCAGCAGCTTGCCCTCGGACGTCCGGGACAGGGCCTACAATGAGCAGTTCTTC,CASSLPSDVRDRAYNEQFF,TRBJ2-1,TRBD1,TRBV5-1,.
TGTGCCAGCAGCTTAATCGGGACAGGGTGGGAAAATCAGCCCCAGCATTTT,CASSLIGTGWENQPQHF,TRBJ1-5,TRBD1,TRBV7-2,.
TGTGCCAGCAGCTTAGCGAGCACCGGGGAGCTGTTTTTT,CASSLASTGELFF,TRBJ2-2,.,TRBV7-6,.
TGTGCCAGCAGCAAATTTAGTCATCTGGGGGAAGGGGTGGGGACCATGAACACTGAAGCTTTCTTT,CASSKFSHLGEGVGTMNTEAFF,TRBJ1-1,.,TRBV21-1,.
TGCGCCAGCAGCCAAGATGAGGCAGGGGGAGGAGATACGCAGTATTTT,CASSQDEAGGGDTQYF,TRBJ2-3,.,TRBV4-1,.
TGTGCCAGCAGCTACACGCAGGGAACTGGGGCCAACGTCCTGACTTTC,CASSYTQGTGANVLTF,TRBJ2-6,.,TRBV7-8,.
TGTGCCAGCAGATACCGGGACAGGGAATACTTC,CASRYRDREYF,TRBJ2-4,TRBD1,TRBV7-9,.
TGCGCCAGCAGCCACACCGGGACAGGGTTTGGAGAGACCCAGTACTTC,CASSHTGTGFGETQYF,TRBJ2-5,TRBD1,TRBV4-1,.
TGTGCCAGCAGCCTGGAGGTGAACACTGAAGCTTTCTTT,CASSLEVNTEAFF,TRBJ1-1,.,TRBV9,.
TGTGCCAGCAGCGTAAATAGCAACACAGATACGCAGTATTTT,CASSVNSNTDTQYF,TRBJ2-3,.,TRBV9,.
TGTGCCAGCAGTTGGGGCGGGGGAAGCAATCAGCCCCAGCATTTT,CASSWGGGSNQPQHF,TRBJ1-5,.,TRBV27,.
TGTGCCAGCGAGGGGGGAAATGCAACTAATGAAAAACTGTTTTTT,CASEGGNATNEKLFF,TRBJ1-4,.,TRBV21-1,few
TGTGCCAGCAGCGCGGGACAGGGAGATAATTCACCCCTCCACTTT,CASSAGQGDNSPLHF,TRBJ1-6,TRBD1,TRBV9,.
TGCGCCAGCAGCCAAGATCTCGCGGGGTTCTATGAGCAGTTCTTC,CASSQDLAGFYEQFF,TRBJ2-1,.,TRBV4-1,.
TGTGCCAGCAGCAAACCGGGACAGGGAACAGATACGCAGTATTTT,CASSKPGQGTDTQYF,TRBJ2-3,TRBD1,TRBV7-6,.
TGTGCCAGCAGCTTTTTTCCGGGACTAGCGGTTAACAATGAGCAGTTCTTC,CASSFFPGLAVNNEQFF,TRBJ2-1,TRBD2,TRBV5-6,.